This paragraph covers one T cell receptor beta chain sequence. This clone was picked up one time. There is no known antigen for this receptor. No much larger clone exists at a distance of one base, and base qualities are not known. The CDR3 regions of human TCRbeta chains were subjected to immunosequencing. Concerning the study's data processing: Repertoire TCRs were matched against a reference library of SARS-CoV-2-specific TCRs generated with the MIRA antigen-specificity platform. Breadth meant the fraction of unique TCRs that were SARS-CoV-2-associated, whereas depth meant the fraction of total T cells that were SARS-CoV-2-associated. Each spike-specific TCR was assigned to its reactive spike region and to a CD4 or CD8 class using the MIRA data. Log10-transformed breadth and depth values were compared by one-way ANOVA with Sidak's multiple comparisons tests. Entries here come from immuneACCESS through TCRdb and include only in-frame sequences with V and J called. Some clones fail to appear in such tables; in the studies checked, an unresolved V gene covers under half of the shortfall, and the cause of the remainder is unknown. The D gene and trimming were derived from the DNA, and the V and J assignments and clone size from that table. This sample gives around 120,000 clones in total; approximately 88% of them show up just once. Around 5% of the sample belongs to the ten largest clones.

What the time point label conveys for this sample: baseline before first vaccination. Vaccinee samples were obtained from the UK trials COV001 and COV002, which included a single-blind randomized controlled phase 2/3 trial of AZD1222 (ChAdOx1 nCoV-19) in healthy adults. Trial participant PBMC samples were collected at day 0 and day 28 after the second dose for TCRbeta chain sequencing. The sample originates from a study of T cell responses to AZD1222 COVID-19 vaccine (dated by TCRdb to the early 2020s). Context from the whole study: AZD1222 recipients given second doses at about 4 weeks or at about 12 weeks were pooled, since spike-specific TCR depth and breadth were not found to differ between the two schedules. Trial participants were enrolled by age into subgroups of 18-55, 56-69 and 70-plus years, and about 150, 27 and 61 TCR-sequenced participants, respectively, were included in these subgroups. TCR sequencing was performed for about 240 trial participants, of whom roughly 200 were given two doses of AZD1222 and 26 were given two doses of MenACWY control vaccine. The full study reports these points: Only 5 to 7 AZD1222 recipients were SARS-CoV-2 seropositive at baseline, limiting conclusions about previously exposed vaccinees. In the small 56-69-year group, the increase in depth fell short of significance, most likely because of low power. A significant rise in spike-specific TCR breadth and depth was observed after two AZD1222 doses relative to day 0 and relative to MenACWY recipients. Because no day 14 peak-response samples were available, the repertoires could be characterized only after the peak T cell response. Participants were mostly white British, with more females than males. The authors suggested clonal diversity may have been underestimated. Epitopes outside the regions mutated in the B.1.351 and B.1.1.7 variants were reportedly recognized by nearly half of the unique spike-specific TCRs. The vaccine-associated CD4 TCRs covered the entire spike protein, and the dominant responses fell in regions 160-218 and 743-854.

The clonotype was recovered from an adult in good health. The source was peripheral blood, collected on day 0 of AZD1222 vaccination.

The CDR3 protein: CASSPLTGSLRVEQFF. The nucleotide sequence is TGTGCCAGCAGCCCACTGACAGGGAGTCTCCGGGTTGAGCAGTTCTTC. The chain links TRBV7-2 with TRBJ2-1, with TRBD1 identical over 7 junction bases. V and J are trimmed by 5 bases and 9 bases, and the gene matches miss 16 bases of the junction. Taken from the germline V gene, the CDR1 and CDR2 loops are SGHTA and FQGNSA. Spanning cysteine to phenylalanine, the CDR3 consists of 16 amino acids. Left in the record is the CDR3 DNA by itself, 48 bases read in frame from the first base.